This is a list of T cell receptor beta chains from one sample in a study of tumor and adjacent non-tumor tissue in lung cancer. MiXCR was run by TCRdb on the multiplex PCR reads, yielding one entry per CDR3 protein. This sample has around 80,000 distinct CDR3 sequences, with 70% to 90% found just once. The sample was distant non-tumor lung tissue. Source of these receptors: a man in his sixties with non-small cell lung cancer. The CDR3 runs from the conserved cysteine through the conserved F or W. The order of the fields is CDR3 length, V gene, CDR3 protein.

len: 17; v_gene: TRBV11-3; CDR3aa: CAIILDRLAGVGNEQFF
len: 13; v_gene: TRBV20-1; CDR3aa: CSAGGGGNQPQHF
len: 14; v_gene: TRBV5-4; CDR3aa: CASSFDRFSSEKYF
len: 14; v_gene: TRBV4-3; CDR3aa: CASSPTAGSLDPSF
len: 17; v_gene: TRBV6-5; CDR3aa: CASGRTGDGNSNQPQHF
len: 12; v_gene: TRBV11-2; CDR3aa: CASSLSTDTQYF
len: 16; v_gene: TRBV6-1; CDR3aa: CASSERVFEGRHGYTF
len: 16; v_gene: TRBV11-2; CDR3aa: CASSSTVGWPKETQYF
len: 20; v_gene: TRBV4-3; CDR3aa: CASIPVPRLAGGPSTDTRYF
len: 14; v_gene: TRBV20-1; CDR3aa: CSARFSENTGGLFF
len: 15; v_gene: TRBV4-1; CDR3aa: CASRLVGGRAQEQFF
len: 17; v_gene: TRBV11-1; CDR3aa: CTGSESYSGGAYNEQFF
len: 14; v_gene: TRBV11-2; CDR3aa: CDNSSGRVQETQYF
len: 14; v_gene: TRBV10-1; CDR3aa: CVSSESRGGPEAFF
len: 12; v_gene: TRBV12-3/TRBV12-4; CDR3aa: CASSFLVAETFF
len: 16; v_gene: TRBV6-2/TRBV6-3; CDR3aa: CASSPPRERRTGELFF
len: 14; v_gene: TRBV5-8; CDR3aa: CASSLDPLNTEAFF
len: 15; v_gene: TRBV11-2; CDR3aa: CASNLGGDNNSPLHF
len: 12; v_gene: TRBV20-1; CDR3aa: CSAIENRGKQYF
len: 19; v_gene: TRBV11-2; CDR3aa: CTSSLVPKDRPYGANVLTF
len: 18; v_gene: TRBV7-3; CDR3aa: CASSPNTQTSGRYNEQFF
len: 14; v_gene: TRBV11-2; CDR3aa: CARSLDRGFEKLFF
len: 12; v_gene: TRBV29-1; CDR3aa: CGVPTASYGYTF
len: 15; v_gene: TRBV20-1; CDR3aa: CSARCLTASNYGYTF
len: 17; v_gene: TRBV4-3; CDR3aa: CANSQDVPGSSGTEAFF
len: 15; v_gene: TRBV10-2; CDR3aa: CASSESGASTNTQYF